This TCR beta chain was captured in a study of T cell responses to AZD1222 COVID-19 vaccine. Germline trimming cut 4 bases from V and 0 bases from J; bases unmatched to any gene: 8. Germline-derived CDR1 and CDR2 are SEHNR and FQNEAQ (reference sequence). The CDR3 has 16 amino acids. Produced via immunoSEQ multiplex PCR; TCRdb's table is partial and in-frame only. The sample lists roughly 180,000 clones; about 94% were seen once. The clonotype originates from an adult in good health. The sequencing here drew on peripheral blood, taken on day 0 of AZD1222 vaccination. The chain couples TRBV7-9 to TRBJ2-7; 8 bases align to TRBD1. The CDR3 sequence is CASSSSDRAHSYEQYF. In DNA form, the CDR3 reads TGTGCCAGCAGCTCATCGGACAGGGCCCACTCCTACGAGCAGTACTTC.